This TCR beta chain was documented in a study of regulatory T cells in long-lasting Graves disease. The V end was cut by 0 bases, the J end by 4 bases, with 13 bases between. This CDR3 has 15 amino acids. Germline lookup yields CDR1 DFQATT and CDR2 SNEGSKA (reference sequence). This clonotype showed up many times. HTBI primers from iRepertoire and Arm-PCR of CDR3 regions yielded the TCR beta libraries. TCRdb ran MiXCR on the multiplex PCR reads and lists one entry per CDR3 protein. The table shows approximately 540,000 distinct CDR3 sequences, with about 12% occurring only once. Time point reported: newly diagnosed GD, antithyroid drugs for less than 3 months. The TCR library was prepared using RNA isolated from PBMCs. These data were also reused for a study on T cells in Graves' hyperthyroidism and ophthalmopathy.

The sequence derives from a woman under 40 with Graves disease. The input for sequencing was peripheral blood mononuclear cells (PBMCs), taken at new diagnosis, from a patient treated with antithyroid drugs. J is TRBJ2-1 and V is TRBV20-1; D remains ambiguous. CDR3 nucleotides: TGCAGTGCTAGAGAACGGGCTGATTTATACAATGAGCAGTTCTTC. Translating it yields CSARERADLYNEQFF.